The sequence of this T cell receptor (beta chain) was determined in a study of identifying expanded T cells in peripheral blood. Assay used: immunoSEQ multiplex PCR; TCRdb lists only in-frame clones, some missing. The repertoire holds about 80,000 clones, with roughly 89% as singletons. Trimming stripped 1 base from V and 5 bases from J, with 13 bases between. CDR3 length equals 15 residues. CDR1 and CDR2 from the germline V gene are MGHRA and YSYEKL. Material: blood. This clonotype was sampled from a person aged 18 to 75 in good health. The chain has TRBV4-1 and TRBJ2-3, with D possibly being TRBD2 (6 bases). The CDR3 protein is CASSQGRAFLDTQYF. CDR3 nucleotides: TGCGCCAGCAGCCAAGGGAGGGCTTTTCTAGATACGCAGTATTTT.